This T cell receptor beta chain stems from a study of cytomegalovirus exposure and HLA in healthy donors (dated by TCRdb to the late 2010s). With respect to the entire study: An earlier analysis of under 600 of the donors reported 250 to 300 Gb of sequence data and approximately 110 million unique TCR beta sequences from about 180 million T cells. About 310 gigabases of sequencing data and approximately 85 million unique TCR sequences were included in an early release covering about 620 HLA-typed donors. Of the approximately 400 genotyped donors, roughly 80% fell in the genetic ancestry cluster associated with self-reported Caucasian donors. The study was designed to test whether signatures of past pathogen exposure could be identified by cataloging public T cell receptors. The study profiled the T cell repertoires of under 850 subjects by immunosequencing and related them to cytomegalovirus serostatus. A separate validation cohort of approximately 130 different subjects was used in addition to the roughly 640-subject first cohort. To predict cytomegalovirus infection status, the study brought together high-throughput TCR immunosequencing, statistical association of individual TCRs with disease status, and machine learning. In a later analysis, previously published TCR beta repertoires from fewer than 750 donors were re-analyzed and high-resolution HLA genotyping was added so that TCR occurrence patterns could be studied. The later analysis used no new phenotypic data to find candidate immune exposures, relying instead on TCR beta sequences and their occurrence across donors. To decide whether each TCR beta V gene segment behaved as functional or pseudogenic, an earlier analysis of approximately 620 of the donors relied on high-throughput TCR beta sequencing. Alongside the repertoire data, information on donor age, sex, ethnicity and CMV serostatus was compiled. Genome-wide SNP genotypes for about 65% of the 666 donors were used in a later genetic analysis, which treated that subset as a discovery cohort. Every repertoire in the discovery cohort had been generated on one and the same sequencing platform. Class I and class II HLA loci were covered by the typing at four-digit resolution. The number of donors typed differed by locus, with about 629-630 for A, B, C, DRB1 and DQB1, 522 for DQA1, 600 to 610 for DPA1, and some 470 for DPB1. A handful of DR-DQ haplotypes were handled as single units for association and clustering because linkage in the cohort was strong. Among 300 to 450 genotyped donors of the cohort, an average of approximately 240,000 unique TCR beta nucleotide sequences were sequenced per donor, roughly 20% of them non-productive.

A few counts support this clone. Its cognate antigen has yet to be identified. The record has no base qualities; no much larger clone is one base away. Libraries were made using the immunoSEQ multiplex PCR assay. A mixture of 60 forward primers for TCR Vbeta segments and 13 reverse primers for TCR Jbeta segments was used in the multiplex PCR. The CDR3 region of rearranged TCR beta genes was amplified from genomic DNA with a multiplex PCR assay. On the Illumina HiSeq System, the amplified TCR beta libraries were sequenced as 87-base-pair reads. The original pipeline was this. A later analysis tallied around 82 million unique TCR beta chains across the approximately 670 repertoires, and some 10 million of those chains were shared by two or more donors. To remove PCR and sequencing errors, raw reads were error-corrected and collapsed into unique sequences using a nearest-neighbor algorithm that merged closely related sequences. Alignment of CDR3 sequences to IMGT reference sequences was used to assign V, D and J gene segments. For a sequence to be retained, a match of at least six nucleotides was required to both a V gene segment and a J gene segment. A rearrangement counted as productive if the CDR3 had no stop codons and remained in frame with V and J, and every other rearrangement counted as non-productive. Following IMGT convention, CDR3 was defined as the stretch from the second conserved V-encoded cysteine to the conserved J-encoded phenylalanine. The earlier analysis of some 580 of the donors excluded any sequence lacking an unambiguous match to a single V gene segment. In an earlier analysis of 450 to 700 of the donors, V segments were called functional above 56.7% productive rearrangements and were called segregating when the between-donor standard deviation exceeded 5%. A statistical classification framework was built to diagnose cytomegalovirus status from the catalog of TCR beta chain sequences. V and J gene assignment, in a later analysis, came from comparing TCR nucleotide sequences with IMGT/GENE-DB human TR gene sequences. The TCRdist pipeline was used in a later analysis to assign CDR3 sequences and most-parsimonious VDJ recombination scenarios. A later analysis defined each TCR beta chain by its CDR3 amino acid sequence plus V-gene family, and excluded reads lacking a unique V-gene family. As a way to deal with suspected cross-contamination and a sequencing artifact, a later analysis dropped roughly 600 nucleotide sequences that were highly shared and had low generation probability. A later analysis calculated a clonal expansion index for each public chain from normalized within-repertoire ranks of inferred template counts. In a later analysis, generation probabilities were computed with a VDJ recombination model fitted to out-of-frame rearrangements, and the resulting probabilities were checked against IGoR. Hypergeometric tests were used in a later analysis to score TCR-TCR, TCR-HLA and TCR-CMV co-occurrence, with a repertoire-size bias correction applied to the TCR pairs. In a later analysis, false discovery rates were estimated by permuting HLA or CMV assignments 20 times. In a later analysis, co-occurring TCRs were grouped using DBSCAN, with TCRdist sequence similarity added in when clustering inside HLA-allele-positive subsets. Co-occurrence clustering excluded repertoires with fewer than 30,000 or more than 120,000 public chains, plus five with anomalous nucleotide sharing. As stored in TCRdb, this immuneACCESS dataset retains in-frame rearrangements with V and J assigned. A fraction of the clones does not appear; measured against another copy, unresolved V genes explain less than half of the discrepancy, and the remainder lacks a known reason. V and J calls and clone size are those listed in that table; D and trimming were worked out from the DNA. For this sample there are more than 150,000 clones; 75% to 90% appear just once. Of the sample, roughly 0.73% is held by the ten largest clones.

The cohort was made up of roughly 670 healthy bone marrow donors. All cohort members were sampled while nominally healthy, although unrecorded immune exposures were likely present. The donor tested CMV seronegative and was one of the 352 seronegative cohort members. Every donor gave a peripheral blood sample, and the peripheral blood mononuclear cells from that sample were used for TCR beta sequencing. The Qiagen DNeasy Blood Extraction Kit was used to extract genomic DNA from the blood cell samples. Results the study describes overall, beyond this receptor: The only immune exposure information available for the cohort was CMV serostatus. In a later analysis, HLA-associated TCR beta chains were found to be more clonally expanded and to have lower generation probabilities than equally common non-associated chains. The study listed approximately 150 TCR beta chains as associated with cytomegalovirus. The authors suggested that the approach could potentially be generalized to other disease states and immunological phenotypes. A later analysis associated 15,000 to 20,000 TCR beta sequences with specific HLA alleles at a false discovery rate of 0.05. The classifier was reported to diagnose cytomegalovirus status with high specificity and sensitivity in both the original and validation cohorts. Presence/absence analyses assumed roughly uniform sequencing depth across donors, an assumption that may not hold. A cluster of highly shared sequence variants was judged likely to be a technical artifact of the sequencing pipeline. A later analysis found that TCR association rates varied across HLA loci, with DRB1 alleles showing the most associated TCRs and HLA-C alleles the fewest. In vitro tests confirmed that a few of the cytomegalovirus-associated TCR beta chains recognize cytomegalovirus antigens. Several of the top co-occurrence clusters appeared to be linked to parvovirus B19, influenza, CMV and Epstein-Barr virus, according to a later analysis. A further reported finding was that TCR beta sequences accurately predicted the HLA-A and HLA-B alleles for most subjects in the first cohort. Because some donors lacked HLA typing at each locus, the association tests relied only on the typed subset. Because the 87-base-pair reads could not distinguish some IMGT-functional V segments, including TRBV6-2 and TRBV6-3, those segments were excluded. In this cohort, only TCR beta chains were sequenced, and detectable features were limited by the absence of alpha or paired-chain data. Correlated functional status among segregating V segments might be attributable to linkage disequilibrium, but an unknown experimental factor could not be ruled out. A later genetic analysis associated a missense DCLRE1C variant with V-gene and J-gene trimming of TCR beta chains, and an independent cohort replicated the association. In an earlier analysis of approximately 590 of the donors, most TCR beta V segments appeared in productive rearrangements about 87% or about 30% of the time, broadly matching IMGT annotations. Assigning TCR associations to individual alleles was difficult when HLA alleles, especially DR and DQ, strongly co-occurred. Seventeen rarely observed V segments, including chromosome 9 orphons, were excluded from the earlier analysis of approximately 500 of the donors because counts were too low. Most TCR sequences were observed very rarely across donors, whereas some public TCRs were present in many individuals. A later analysis found that most CMV-associated TCR beta chains appeared HLA-restricted, with HLA associations seemingly driven largely by CMV exposure. According to a later genetic analysis, donors in an Asian-associated ancestry cluster had fewer N-insertions in productive TCRs than the roughly 670-donor mean.

Relative to germline, V is 2 bases shorter and J is 5 bases shorter, with 10 bases between their ends. Spanning cysteine to phenylalanine, the CDR3 consists of 14 amino acids. The only DNA kept is the CDR3, 42 bases in frame from the first base. The germline V gene encodes CDR1 MDHEN and CDR2 SYDVKM. The rearranged segments are TRBV28 and TRBJ2-1; D gene: possibly TRBD1, on 6 matching bases. The source material was PBMCs. This sequence was found in a young woman in good health and CMV-seronegative. In nucleotide form, the sequence is TGTGCCAGCAGTTTAATCCGGGACAACAATGAGCAGTTCTTC. It is translated as CASSLIRDNNEQFF.